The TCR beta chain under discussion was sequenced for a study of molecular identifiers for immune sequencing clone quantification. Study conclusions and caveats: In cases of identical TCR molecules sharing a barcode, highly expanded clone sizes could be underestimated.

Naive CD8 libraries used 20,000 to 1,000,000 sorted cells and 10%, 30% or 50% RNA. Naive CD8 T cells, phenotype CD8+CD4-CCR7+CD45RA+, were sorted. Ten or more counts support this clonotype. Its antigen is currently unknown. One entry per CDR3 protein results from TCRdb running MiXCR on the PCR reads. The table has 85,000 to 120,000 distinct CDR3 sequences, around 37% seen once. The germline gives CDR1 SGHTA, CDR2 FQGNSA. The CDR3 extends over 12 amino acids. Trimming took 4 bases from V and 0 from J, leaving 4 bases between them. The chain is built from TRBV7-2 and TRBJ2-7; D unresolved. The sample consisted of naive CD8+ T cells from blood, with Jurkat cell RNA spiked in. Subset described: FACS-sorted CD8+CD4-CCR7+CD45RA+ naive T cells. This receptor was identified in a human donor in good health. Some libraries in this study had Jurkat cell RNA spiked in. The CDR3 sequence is CASSYSSYEQYF. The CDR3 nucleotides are TGTGCCAGCAGCTATAGCTCCTACGAGCAGTACTTC.